This record covers a single TCR beta chain. The antigen is not known. V was pared by 5 bases and J by 1 base, with 7 bases of the junction left unmatched. The CDR3 loop spans 15 amino acids. Germline CDR1 and CDR2: MNHNS and SASEGT. These data are taken from a study of CD8 T cells in ankylosing spondylitis. One entry per CDR3 protein results from TCRdb running MiXCR on the 5' RACE reads. The sample lists about 350,000 distinct CDR3 sequences; roughly 20% were seen once. Findings of the study overall: Among TCR beta sequences, a motif of eight highly homologous variants appeared characteristic of ankylosing spondylitis blood.

This sequence originates from a male donor with ankylosing spondylitis or in good health (not recorded which). The chain combines TRBV6-1 with TRBJ2-7; 8 positions match TRBD1. Sequencing was done on a sample of blood, either unsorted or a sorted T cell fraction (not recorded which). The CDR3 here is CASSQPRTGSYEQYF. The CDR3 DNA sequence: TGTGCCAGCAGTCAACCGCGGACAGGGTCCTACGAGCAGTACTTC.